A selection of T cell receptor beta chains follows, all from one sample in a study of shared clonotypes between healthy human individuals. TCRdb's copy holds only in-frame clones and misses some; the assay was immunoSEQ multiplex PCR. The sample lists about 2.1 million clones, 90% to 95% occurring once. Sequenced material: naive CD8+ T cells from PBMCs. The receptors were gathered from a man aged 18 to 29 in good health. Some clones in this sample may be carry-over from other donors' samples. Both conserved end residues are trimmed from each CDR3.

V gene	J gene	CDR3 protein
TRBV27	TRBJ2-7	ASSRLLREHWGEQY
TRBV30	TRBJ2-7	AWSFAGQVYEQY
TRBV28	TRBJ2-3	ASSWPIEGDTQY
TRBV5-1	TRBJ2-1	ASTNFSSYNEQF
TRBV4-1	TRBJ2-1	ASTGITYNEQF
TRBV19	TRBJ2-1	ASSIPGTYNEQF
TRBV11-2	TRBJ2-7	ASSLVGSLDEQY
TRBV9	TRBJ2-7	ASSAQVGGIGLDEQY
TRBV7-9	TRBJ1-1	ASSPRNTPTYGTTEAF
TRBV6-6	TRBJ1-4	ASSYSWGATNEKLF
TRBV9	TRBJ2-7	ASSVGGGAAYEQY
TRBV28	TRBJ2-1	ASSPLSYNEQF
TRBV28	TRBJ2-6	ASSPGDPGANVLT
TRBV5-4	TRBJ2-5	ASSLSWDRGRETQY
TRBV15	TRBJ2-1	ATSSLFSTRTGDEQF
TRBV6-1	TRBJ1-3	ASSADDSGNTIY
TRBV9	TRBJ2-7	ASSLGGGARDEQY
TRBV27	TRBJ2-3	ASSLFASGNTDTQY
TRBV19	TRBJ2-1	ASSPLQAGLAYNEQF
TRBV6-1	TRBJ2-7	ASSEWETLYEQY
TRBV7-9	TRBJ1-1	ASSLQGRNTEAF
TRBV6-5	TRBJ2-1	ASRTGTSNEQF
TRBV4-3	TRBJ1-6	ASSPSGGSYNSPLH
TRBV7-2	TRBJ2-1	ASSLAGLSNEQF
TRBV4-1	TRBJ2-5	ASSQDSTYFQETQY
TRBV27	TRBJ2-2	ASSLPPGELF
TRBV28	TRBJ2-7	ASSFQQEIPSYEQY
TRBV28	TRBJ1-5	ASSFEVSNQPQH
TRBV7-9	TRBJ2-5	ASSLAEETQY
TRBV7-8	TRBJ1-2	ASSPELRGYT
TRBV11-2	TRBJ2-7	ASSFGTSHEQY
TRBV5-6	TRBJ1-5	ASSSSGQPQH
TRBV7-9	TRBJ1-5	ASSQRGQPQH
TRBV21-1	TRBJ2-7	ASRQRTWG
TRBV28	TRBJ2-7	ASSLFRKRELDNEQY
TRBV11-2	TRBJ2-5	ASSLGTRAQETQY
TRBV4-2	TRBJ2-7	ASSQVSSGRSEQY
TRBV19	TRBJ1-1	ASGYSGFEAF
TRBV27	TRBJ2-3	ASSYGWVYTQY
TRBV15	TRBJ2-1	ATSRDQGGSREQF
TRBV5-4	TRBJ2-3	ASSLREGGPDTQY
TRBV4-1	TRBJ2-5	ASSRQGEEETQY
TRBV7-3	TRBJ2-3	ASSPSGTADTQY
TRBV10-3	TRBJ1-2	AISDDQGWGYT
TRBV28	TRBJ2-1	ASSLGGIEQF
TRBV2	TRBJ2-2	ASSDGDSGNTGELF
TRBV14	TRBJ2-7	ASSQAGLKSYEQY
TRBV27	TRBJ1-1	ASAAGLLNTEAF
TRBV28	TRBJ2-7	ASRRTGDGEQY
TRBV28	TRBJ2-7	ASSLTGQGHEQH
TRBV5-1	TRBJ1-1	ASSLRDKGLPEAF
TRBV4-3	TRBJ1-2	ASSQALGNYGYT
TRBV4-3	TRBJ1-1	ASSQEGDRTEAF
TRBV11-2	TRBJ2-1	ASSSTLGTSGASYNEQF